The clone carrying this T cell receptor beta chain came up many times. As yet, its antigen is unknown. This sample is drawn from a study of T cell repertoires in cytomegalovirus infection. Study-level information: Researchers turned to recently identified HLA-C-restricted CMV epitopes as well as well-studied HLA-B-restricted ones. In public TCR beta signatures, there were indications of both CMV infection and matching HLA type.

MiXCR, applied by TCRdb to the reads, yields one record per CDR3 protein. The repertoire holds 450,000 to 600,000 distinct CDR3 sequences, with about 42% as singletons. The germline gives CDR1 SGHTA, CDR2 FQGNSA. The CDR3 loop spans 16 amino acids. Trimming removed 1 base at V and 6 bases at J, with 16 bases between. The chain combines TRBV7-2 with TRBJ2-4; weak D call: TRBD2 (5 bases). The sequence derives from a human donor in good health (CMV status not recorded). Some clones in this sample may be carry-over from other donors' samples. Specimen: cultured PBMCs, collected from culture after CMV antigen stimulation. As DNA, the CDR3 is TGTGCCAGCAGCTTAGGGACTCCCCGAACCAGAAACATTCAGTACTTC. Residues: CASSLGTPRTRNIQYF.